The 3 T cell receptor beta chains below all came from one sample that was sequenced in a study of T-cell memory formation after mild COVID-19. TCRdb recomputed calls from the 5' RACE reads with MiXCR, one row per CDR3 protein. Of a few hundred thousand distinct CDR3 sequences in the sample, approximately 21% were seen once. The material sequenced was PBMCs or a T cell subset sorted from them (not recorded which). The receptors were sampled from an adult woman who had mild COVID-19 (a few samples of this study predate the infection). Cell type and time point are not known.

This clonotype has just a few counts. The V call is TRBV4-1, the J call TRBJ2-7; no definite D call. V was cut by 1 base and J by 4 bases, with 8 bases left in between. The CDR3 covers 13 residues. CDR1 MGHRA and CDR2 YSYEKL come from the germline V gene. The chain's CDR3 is CASSQVTFYEQYF. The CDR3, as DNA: TGCGCCAGCAGCCAAGTTACCTTTTACGAGCAGTACTTC.

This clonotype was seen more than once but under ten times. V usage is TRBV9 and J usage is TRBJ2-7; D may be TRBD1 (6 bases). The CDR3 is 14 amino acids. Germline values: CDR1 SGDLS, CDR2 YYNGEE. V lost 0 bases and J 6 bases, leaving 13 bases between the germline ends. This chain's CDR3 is CASSVVPGVGEQYF. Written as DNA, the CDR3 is TGTGCCAGCAGCGTAGTGCCAGGGGTTGGCGAGCAGTACTTC. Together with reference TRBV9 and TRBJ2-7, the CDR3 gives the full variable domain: DSGVTQTPKHLITATGQRVTLRCSPRSGDLSVYWYQQSLDQGLQFLIQYYNGEERAKGNILERFSAQQFPDLHSELNLSSLELGDSALYFCASSVVPGVGEQYFGPGTRLTVT.

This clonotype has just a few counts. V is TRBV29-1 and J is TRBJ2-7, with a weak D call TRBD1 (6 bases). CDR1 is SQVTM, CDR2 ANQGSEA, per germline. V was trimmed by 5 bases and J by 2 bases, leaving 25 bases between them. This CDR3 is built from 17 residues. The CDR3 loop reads CSVKDPSGQRPTYEQYF. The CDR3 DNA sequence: TGCAGCGTTAAGGACCCCTCAGGACAGAGACCCACCTACGAGCAGTACTTC.